The 24 T cell receptor beta chains in this list originate from one sample, sequenced in a study of shared clonotypes between healthy human individuals. The protocol was immunoSEQ multiplex PCR, while the TCRdb copy is restricted to in-frame clones and leaves out a portion. The sample yields 2 million to 2.5 million clones, 90% to 96% seen once. The sequencing sample was made of naive CD4+ T cells sorted from blood. Subset indicated: CD45RA+ positively selected. The receptors derive from a young man in good health.

This clone occurred once. The sample has other DNA sequences that encode this CDR3 too. This chain connects TRBV11-2 to TRBJ1-4; D remains ambiguous. Germline V lookup: CDR1 SGHAT, CDR2 FQNNGV. This CDR3 region has 13 residues. Trimming pared 2 bases from V and 4 bases from J, leaving 5 bases between. The CDR3 nucleotides read TGTGCCAGCAGCTTACCCGGTAATGAAAAACTGTTTTTT. It translates to CASSLPGNEKLFF.

The chain recombines TRBV5-4 with TRBJ1-2; D perhaps matches TRBD1 (5 bases). The V gene lost 9 bases and the J gene lost 3 bases, with 18 bases spanning the gap. Germline V CDR1 and CDR2: SGHNT, YYREEE (reference sequence). This CDR3 contains 14 residues. The CDR3 sequence: CATNDRLVYYGYTF. Written as DNA, the CDR3 is TGTGCCACCAATGACAGACTCGTATACTATGGCTACACCTTC.

The chain is built from TRBV19 and TRBJ1-5; no reliable D call. Germline V gene data show CDR1 as LNHDA and CDR2 as SQIVND (reference sequence). V lost 4 bases to trimming and J lost 3 bases, with 10 bases between them. The CDR3 totals 14 residues. This CDR3 is CASSRSSNNQPQHF. CDR3 in DNA: TGTGCCAGTAGTAGGAGCTCCAACAATCAGCCCCAGCATTTT.

The J gene is TRBJ2-7, the V gene TRBV2, with D tentatively TRBD1 (5 bases). Germline CDR1 and CDR2: SNHLY and FYNNEI. The CDR3 covers 14 residues. The V gene lost 1 base and the J gene lost 3 bases, with 10 bases spanning the gap. CDR3 DNA sequence: TGTGCCAGCAGTGAAGGGCCAGGGTACTACGAGCAGTACTTC. It is translated as CASSEGPGYYEQYF. Supplemented by reference TRBV2 and TRBJ2-7, the full variable domain reads EPEVTQTPSHQVTQMGQEVILRCVPISNHLYFYWYRQILGQKVEFLVSFYNNEISEKSEIFDDQFSVERPDGSNFTLKIRSTKLEDSAMYFCASSEGPGYYEQYFGPGTRLTVT.

CDR3 residues: CASRKTGMVDQPQHF. The CDR3 nucleotides read TGTGCCAGCAGAAAAACAGGGATGGTAGATCAGCCCCAGCATTTT. This chain links TRBV6-5 with TRBJ1-5; D possibly corresponds to TRBD1 (6 bases). The CDR3 extends over 15 amino acids. CDR1 is MNHEY and CDR2 is SVGAGI in the germline V gene. V dropped 6 bases and J dropped 5 bases, with 17 bases sitting between them.

This chain links TRBV4-1 with TRBJ1-2; 9 bases are a match to TRBD1. V lost 1 base and J lost 8; bases outside the gene matches: 14. CDR1 and CDR2 (germline): MGHRA, YSYEKL. This CDR3 comprises 17 residues. CDR3 DNA sequence: TGCGCCAGCAGCCAAGTCCCCCGGACAGGGGAATCCAGCGGCTACACCTTC. Translating gives CASSQVPRTGESSGYTF.

The chain carries TRBV19 and TRBJ2-6; D remains ambiguous. The germline gives CDR1 LNHDA, CDR2 SQIVND (reference sequence). This CDR3 contains 15 residues. V was pared by 4 bases and J by 0 bases, with 7 bases between. DNA for the CDR3: TGTGCCAGTAGTAAAAGGGCCTCTGGGGCCAACGTCCTGACTTTC. It specifies CASSKRASGANVLTF.

This clone has a single count. Other DNA sequences in the sample encode the same CDR3. This rearrangement joins TRBV5-1 to TRBJ2-7; a weak D match, TRBD2 (5 bases). The V and J ends lost 4 bases and 2 bases respectively, with 10 bases between them. Germline assignment: CDR1 SGHRS and CDR2 YFSETQ. The CDR3 runs to 13 residues. The CDR3 DNA is TGCGCCAGCAGCCTGGACTCCGCCTACGAGCAGTACTTC. This translates into CASSLDSAYEQYF.

The chain has TRBV12-5 and TRBJ1-1, with D possibly TRBD1 on 5 matching bases. CDR1 and CDR2 (germline): LGHNT, FRNRAP. This CDR3 is built from 13 residues. The ends were cut back, 5 bases at V and 0 bases at J, with 7 bases in the middle. The CDR3 DNA is TGTGCTAGTGGTCCAGGGATGAACACTGAAGCTTTCTTT. Encoded protein: CASGPGMNTEAFF. Drawing the rest from reference TRBV12-5 and TRBJ1-1, the complete variable domain is DARVTQTPRHKVTEMGQEVTMRCQPILGHNTVFWYRQTMMQGLELLAYFRNRAPLDDSGMPKDRFSAEMPDATLATLKIQPSEPRDSAVYFCASGPGMNTEAFFGQGTRLTVV.

The chain has TRBV7-9 and TRBJ2-5; 9 bases map to TRBD2. Per germline, CDR1 SEHNR and CDR2 FQNEAQ (reference sequence). V gave up 2 bases and J gave up 5 bases; unmatched junction bases: 9. The CDR3 runs to 16 residues. CDR3 bases: TGTGCCAGCAGCTTACAGGCGGGAGGGCCGTTGGAGACCCAGTACTTC. Protein product: CASSLQAGGPLETQYF. Full variable domain (missing parts from reference TRBV7-9 and TRBJ2-5): DTGVSQNPRHKITKRGQNVTFRCDPISEHNRLYWYRQTLGQGPEFLTYFQNEAQLEKSRLLSDRFSAERPKGSFSTLEIQRTEQGDSAMYLCASSLQAGGPLETQYFGPGTRLLVL.

This clone was observed a few times. This rearrangement joins TRBV30 to TRBJ1-6; the D is unclear. The CDR3 covers 14 residues. Germline CDR1 reads GTSNPN; CDR2 reads SVGIG (reference sequence). The V end was cut by 0 bases, the J end by 7 bases, with 10 bases between. In DNA form, the CDR3 reads TGTGCCTGGAGTGTACAAAAGTCGAATTCACCCCTCCACTTT. Translated: CAWSVQKSNSPLHF.

The chain has TRBV28 and TRBJ1-2, with D possibly TRBD1 on 6 matching bases. The CDR3 is made up of 15 amino acids. Deletions cut 3 bases from V and 8 bases from J, with 19 bases between. CDR1 and CDR2 from the germline V gene are MDHEN and SYDVKM. The CDR3 coding sequence is TGTGCCAGCAGTTTCCAAACAGGGTTCTATGGCGGCTACACCTTC. Translating it yields CASSFQTGFYGGYTF.

On this clone: This CDR3 is also generated by other DNA sequences in the sample. The chain combines TRBV2 with TRBJ1-5, with D unresolved. The CDR3 sequence is 15 residues long. V was clipped by 0 bases and J by 3 bases, with 9 bases between them. Germline CDR1 reads SNHLY; CDR2 reads FYNNEI. The CDR3 coding sequence is TGTGCCAGCAGTGAAGCCCTGGGGAACAATCAGCCCCAGCATTTT. Protein product: CASSEALGNNQPQHF.

Of note for this clone: Other DNA sequences within the sample encode an identical CDR3. This chain links TRBV5-1 with TRBJ2-2, with D maybe TRBD2 (5 bases). V lost 4 bases and J lost 7, with 8 bases in between. CDR1 and CDR2 from the germline V gene are SGHRS and YFSETQ. The CDR3 extends over 12 amino acids. The DNA for the CDR3 is TGCGCCAGCAGCCGAGAGGGCGGGGAGCTGTTTTTT. Amino acids: CASSREGGELFF.

The count of this clone is one. The J gene is TRBJ2-2, the V gene TRBV7-2; 7 positions agree with TRBD1. Trimming at V came to 5 bases and at J to 7 bases, leaving 13 bases not matched to a gene. CDR1 is SGHTA, CDR2 FQGNSA, per germline. The CDR3 spans 16 residues. CDR3 coding DNA: TGTGCCAGCAGCAGATATTCGGGGACAGTTTTCGGGGAGCTGTTTTTT. Its translation: CASSRYSGTVFGELFF.

The chain recombines TRBV19 with TRBJ1-1; 8 nucleotides match TRBD1. The CDR3 has 15 amino acids. Trimming took 4 bases from V and 1 from J; bases not matched to a gene: 5. Per the germline V gene, CDR1 is LNHDA and CDR2 is SQIVND (reference sequence). CDR3 nucleotide sequence: TGTGCCAGTAGTAAGGACAGGGACTGGAACACTGAAGCTTTCTTT. This encodes CASSKDRDWNTEAFF.

The J gene is TRBJ1-3, the V gene TRBV11-1; tentatively, D is TRBD1 (5 bases). The CDR3 loop spans 15 amino acids. CDR1 is SGHAT and CDR2 is FQDESV in the germline V gene (reference sequence). V shed 6 bases and J shed 0 bases, with 12 bases lying between them. CDR3 nucleotide sequence: TGTGCCAGCAGTTCTGACGGGGCCTCTGGAAACACCATATATTTT. Translating gives CASSSDGASGNTIYF.

This CDR3 is CASSLSNYGYTF. The DNA of the CDR3 is TGTGCCAGCAGCTTGTCTAACTATGGCTACACCTTC. The chain has TRBV11-2 and TRBJ1-2; no firm D call. Germline lookup yields CDR1 SGHAT and CDR2 FQNNGV. V shed 3 bases and J shed 0 bases, with 2 bases lying between them. The CDR3 consists of 12 residues.

Comment on this clone: The identical CDR3 is also encoded by other nucleotide sequences in the sample. The chain carries TRBV6-5 and TRBJ2-7, with D perhaps TRBD2 (5 bases). The CDR3 has 14 residues. Germline loops: CDR1 MNHEY, CDR2 SVGAGI. The V end was cut by 5 bases, the J end by 4 bases, with 15 bases between. This CDR3 reads CASSLAGGLYEQYF. The CDR3 DNA is TGTGCCAGCAGTCTGGCTGGCGGGTTATACGAGCAGTACTTC.

The chain has TRBV19 and TRBJ1-1; 8 nucleotides align to TRBD1. The CDR3 length is 15 residues. The trim removed 5 bases at V and 4 bases at J, leaving 9 bases unmatched. Per germline, CDR1 LNHDA and CDR2 SQIVND (reference sequence). As DNA, the CDR3 is TGTGCCAGTAGTCGCGGACAGGGCATTAGCACTGAAGCTTTCTTT. It codes for CASSRGQGISTEAFF.

The chain recombines TRBV7-8 with TRBJ2-7, with TRBD2 matching 11 bases. Germline trimming cut 5 bases from V and 4 bases from J; bases unmatched to any gene: 7. The CDR3 extends over 15 amino acids. CDR1 is SGHVS and CDR2 is FQNEAQ in the germline V gene. The CDR3 sequence is CASSVTSGGFYEQYF. The CDR3 DNA is TGTGCCAGCAGCGTCACTAGCGGGGGTTTTTACGAGCAGTACTTC.

This chain connects TRBV29-1 to TRBJ2-3; weak D call: TRBD2 (5 bases). In germline, CDR1 is SQVTM, CDR2 ANQGSEA. The CDR3 is made up of 12 amino acids. Between the trimmed V and J ends, which lost 8 bases and 0 bases, there was a span of 9 bases. The chain's CDR3 is CSSRTSTDTQYF. The CDR3 coding sequence is TGCAGCTCCCGGACTAGCACAGATACGCAGTATTTT.

Concerning this clone itself: Distinct nucleotide sequences in the sample also encode this CDR3. The V and J genes are TRBV10-3 and TRBJ1-1; D gene uncertain. Germline V gene lookup returns CDR1 ENHRY and CDR2 SYGVKD. V was clipped by 6 bases and J by 5 bases, with 16 bases between them. CDR3 length: 14 amino acids. For the CDR3, the DNA is TGTGCCATCAGCGGAGATCGAGGTGGTACTGAAGCTTTCTTT. Its protein is CAISGDRGGTEAFF.

V gene TRBV12-5 combines with J gene TRBJ2-7, with 13 bases that match TRBD2. Germline-derived CDR1 and CDR2 are LGHNT and FRNRAP. After removal of 1 base from V and 3 bases from J, the junction contained 6 bases not matched to a gene. CDR3 length: 17 amino acids. CDR3 coding DNA: TGTGCTAGTGGTTTGGCCCCCGGACTAGCGGGAGACTACGAGCAGTACTTC. As protein: CASGLAPGLAGDYEQYF.